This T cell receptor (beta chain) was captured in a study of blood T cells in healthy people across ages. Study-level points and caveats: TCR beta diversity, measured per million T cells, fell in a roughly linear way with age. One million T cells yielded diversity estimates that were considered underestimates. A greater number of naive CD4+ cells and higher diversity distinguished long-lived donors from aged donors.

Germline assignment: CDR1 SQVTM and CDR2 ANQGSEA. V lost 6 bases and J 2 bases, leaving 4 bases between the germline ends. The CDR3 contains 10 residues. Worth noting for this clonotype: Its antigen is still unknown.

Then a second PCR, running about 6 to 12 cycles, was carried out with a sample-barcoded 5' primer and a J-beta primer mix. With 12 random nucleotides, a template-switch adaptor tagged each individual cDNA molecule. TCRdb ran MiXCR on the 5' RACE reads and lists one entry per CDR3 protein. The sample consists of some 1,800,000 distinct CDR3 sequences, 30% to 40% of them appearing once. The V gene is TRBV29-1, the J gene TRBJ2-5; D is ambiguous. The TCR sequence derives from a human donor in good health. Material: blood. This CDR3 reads CSVQQETQYF. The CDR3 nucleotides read TGCAGCGTCCAGCAAGAGACCCAGTACTTC.